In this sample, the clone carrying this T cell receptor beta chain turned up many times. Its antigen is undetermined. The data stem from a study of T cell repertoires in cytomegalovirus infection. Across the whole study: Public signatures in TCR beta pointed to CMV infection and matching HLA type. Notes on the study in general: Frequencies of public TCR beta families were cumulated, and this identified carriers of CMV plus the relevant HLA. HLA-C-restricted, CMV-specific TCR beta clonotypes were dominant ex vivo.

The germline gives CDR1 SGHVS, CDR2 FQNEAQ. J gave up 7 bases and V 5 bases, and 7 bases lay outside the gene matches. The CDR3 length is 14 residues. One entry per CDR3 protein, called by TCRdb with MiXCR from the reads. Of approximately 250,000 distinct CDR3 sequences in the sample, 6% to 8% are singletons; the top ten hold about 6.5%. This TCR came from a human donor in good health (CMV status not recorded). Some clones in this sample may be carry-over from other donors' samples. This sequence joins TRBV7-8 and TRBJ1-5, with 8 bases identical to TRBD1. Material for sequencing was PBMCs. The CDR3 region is CASSGDRTPQPQHF. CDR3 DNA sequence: TGTGCCAGCAGCGGGGACAGGACCCCCCAGCCCCAGCATTTT.